This T cell receptor (beta chain) was captured by sequencing in a study of sequential checkpoint blockade in melanoma. Study overall: Arm A got nivolumab then ipilimumab; arm B the reverse, 1:1.

Data came from immunoSEQ multiplex PCR; TCRdb stores just in-frame clones and leaves some out. The sample shows 8,900 or so clones, more than 75% of them seen only once. The treatment was: randomized to nivolumab then ipilimumab (arm A) or the reverse (arm B). DNA-damaging chemotherapy had not been given to any patient beforehand. From thawed PBMCs, live CD3+CD8+ cells negative for CD19 and CD56 were sorted. V dropped 0 bases and J dropped 3 bases, with 12 bases sitting between them. Looked up from germline, CDR1 is LGHNA and CDR2 is YSLEER. The length of the CDR3 is 15 residues. This chain joins TRBV4-3 and TRBJ2-7; D may be TRBD2 (5 bases). The source of this sequence is a human donor with melanoma. This specimen was CD8+ T cells sorted from blood (inferred from file names), taken from a patient given nivolumab and ipilimumab in sequence. CDR3 in DNA: TGCGCCAGCAGCCAAGACCACATCGGGGTCTACGAGCAGTACGTC. As protein: CASSQDHIGVYEQYV.